The source of this TCR beta chain is a study of shared T cell receptors in the human thymus. TCRdb's table, derived via immunoSEQ multiplex PCR, lists solely in-frame clones and lacks some. The profile shows approximately 660,000 clones, approximately 87% of them singletons. CDR1 and CDR2 from the germline V gene are LNHDA and SQIVND (reference sequence). This CDR3 has 12 amino acids. Trimming pared 5 bases from V and 3 bases from J, leaving 4 bases between. These same records also appear under a second study, on human thymus T cells.

The sequence was collected from a boy under three years old with a congenital heart defect. V is TRBV19 and J is TRBJ2-2; no clear D gene. Sequenced material: thymocytes. The CDR3 protein is CASSRYTGELFF. Written as DNA, the CDR3 is TGTGCCAGTAGTCGGTACACCGGGGAGCTGTTTTTT.